This T cell receptor (beta chain) was found in a study of beta chain features in type 1 diabetes. The trim removed 3 bases at V and 6 bases at J, leaving 4 bases unmatched. The CDR3 covers 14 residues. Germline-derived CDR1 and CDR2 are MGHRA and YSYEKL. All of the isolated RNA was reverse transcribed, so expressed TCRB transcripts were sequenced. Clones were sequenced by immunoSEQ multiplex PCR, and TCRdb holds only the in-frame ones, with some missing. This sample has 350,000 or so clones, with 15% to 20% found just once. General observations from the study: For cells with high TCR expression, cDNA sequencing could yield over-representation. Type 1 diabetes patients had VDJ junctions that carried fewer insertions and more deletions.

Every donor had blood drawn once into heparin, around 120 mL on average. Based on CD45RO/CCR7/CD25/CD127/CD95/CD27, CD4+ regulatory, stem cell-like memory, naive and central memory cells were sorted. Notes on this clone: Its antigen remains unidentified.

The sequenced material came from naive CD4+ T cells from blood. This TCR derives from a woman between 18 and 29 years old in good health. V and J are TRBV4-1 and TRBJ1-1; TRBD1 agrees at 10 bases. The CDR3 coding sequence is TGCGCCAGCAGCCAGGGACAGGGGAGGGCTGAAGCTTTCTTT. Translation gives CASSQGQGRAEAFF.